Listed below are T cell receptor beta chains from one sample, sequenced in a study of blood T cells in healthy people across ages. TCRdb re-called the 5' RACE reads with MiXCR, one entry per CDR3 protein. The table lists about 1.8 million distinct CDR3 sequences, less than 50% of them singletons. The sample taken for sequencing was blood. Receptor source: a woman aged 40 to 49 in good health. Each CDR3 is given with its conserved first and last residue. A D gene is named only where the DNA matches it firmly. Clone sizes are given selectively: once, few, many, or a class where the clone is expanded.

size,D,J,V,DNA,CDR3
few,.,TRBJ2-5,TRBV12-3/TRBV12-4,TGTGCCAACAGCGGAGGCTTGGGGGAGACCCAGTACTTC,CANSGGLGETQYF
few,.,TRBJ1-4,TRBV4-1,TGCGCCAGCAGCCAACGGGTTAATGAAAAACTGTTTTTT,CASSQRVNEKLFF
.,TRBD2,TRBJ2-7,TRBV12-3/TRBV12-4,TGTGCCAGCAGTTGGTTGATAGCGGGGACCAATGAGCAGTACTTC,CASSWLIAGTNEQYF
few,.,TRBJ1-2,TRBV6-5,TGTGCCAGCAGTTACGGGCACCAAACGGGGGGCTACACCTTC,CASSYGHQTGGYTF
.,.,TRBJ2-5,TRBV10-3,TGTGCCATCAGTGAGTCGGGAGCAGGAATCCTCGCCCAGGAGGCCCAGTACTTC,CAISESGAGILAQEAQYF
.,.,TRBJ2-3,TRBV20-1,TGCAGTGCTAGTTACGGCGGGGCAGATACGCAGTATTTT,CSASYGGADTQYF
.,TRBD2,TRBJ2-3,TRBV6-5,TGTGCCAGCAGTTACTCCGGGACTAGCGGGGCAGATACGCAGTATTTT,CASSYSGTSGADTQYF
.,.,TRBJ2-7,TRBV6-1,TGTGCCAGCAGTGAGGGGCTAGGGGCATCCTACGAGCAGTACTTC,CASSEGLGASYEQYF
many,.,TRBJ2-7,TRBV27,TGCGCCAGCAGCTTAGGGCGGGGACCCTACGAGCAGTACTTC,CASSLGRGPYEQYF
.,.,TRBJ2-5,TRBV2,TGTGCCAGCACCGGCAAGCCGAACATCGAAGAGACCCAGTACTTC,CASTGKPNIEETQYF
.,.,TRBJ2-7,TRBV12-5,TGTGCTAGTGGTTTAGGGGGGGCGCACGACGAGCAGTACTTC,CASGLGGAHDEQYF
once,TRBD1,TRBJ2-1,TRBV6-1,TGTGCCAGCAGTGACCGGACAGGGCTGGGGAACAATGAGCAGTTCTTC,CASSDRTGLGNNEQFF
.,.,TRBJ2-1,TRBV6-5,TGTGCCAGCAGTTACATCGGAAACAGTAACGGTGAGCAGTTCTTC,CASSYIGNSNGEQFF
once,.,TRBJ2-7,TRBV6-6,TGTGCCAGCAGTTACGGTGACCGAGCTAAGACCTACGAGCAGTACTTC,CASSYGDRAKTYEQYF
.,TRBD2,TRBJ2-1,TRBV20-1,TGCAGTGCTAGAGAATGGGGCGGGGGGGCTGTTGAGCAGTTCTTC,CSAREWGGGAVEQFF
.,TRBD2,TRBJ2-7,TRBV11-2,TGTGCCAGCAGCCGGGGGGGTCAAAGAGGCGAGCAGTACTTC,CASSRGGQRGEQYF
.,TRBD1,TRBJ2-7,TRBV5-6,TGTGCCAGCAGCCGTCGGACAGGGGGAGCGTACGAGCAGTACTTC,CASSRRTGGAYEQYF
.,.,TRBJ2-7,TRBV12-3/TRBV12-4,TGTGCCAGCAGTTCAGAAGTGAGAGCCTGGTTGTGGGAACCCTACGAGCAGTACTTC,CASSSEVRAWLWEPYEQYF
.,TRBD1,TRBJ2-1,TRBV5-1,TGCGCCGGCAGCTTAGCAGGGGGCGGCTACAATGAGCAGTTCTTC,CAGSLAGGGYNEQFF
.,TRBD2,TRBJ2-5,TRBV7-9,TGTGCCAGCAGCCGAGTAGCGGGGCTTCAAGAGACCCAGTACTTC,CASSRVAGLQETQYF
.,TRBD1,TRBJ2-7,TRBV6-5,TGTGCCAGCAGTTATTTTGGACAGGGGGACGAGCAGTACTTC,CASSYFGQGDEQYF
.,.,TRBJ2-5,TRBV7-2,TGTGCCAGCAGCTTAGGTATATCCGGGGGGCGCCAAGAGACCCAGTACTTC,CASSLGISGGRQETQYF
.,TRBD1,TRBJ1-6,TRBV6-5,TGTGCCAGCAGTCGAACCGGGACAGGCGGTTCACCCCTCCACTTT,CASSRTGTGGSPLHF
.,.,TRBJ1-2,TRBV5-1,TGCGCCAGCAGGGTCCAGGACGGTGGCTACACCTTC,CASRVQDGGYTF
.,.,TRBJ1-2,TRBV20-1,TGCAGTGCTGGCAGGGTCTCCTATGGCTACACCTTC,CSAGRVSYGYTF
.,.,TRBJ2-2,TRBV29-1,TGCAGCGTTGTGGAAACCGGGGAGCTGTTTTTT,CSVVETGELFF